This record covers a single TCR beta chain. What it binds is unknown. The data stem from a study of OX40 agonist ivuxolimab in advanced cancers. Study summary: Ivuxolimab is a fully human IgG2 antibody that activates OX40 (CD134). The study, taken as a whole, reports: CD4+ T cells averaged fewer expanded clones than CD8+ T cells.

The CDR3 totals 12 residues. Per germline, CDR1 SGHTA and CDR2 FQGNSA. Trimming cost V 5 bases and J 11 bases, with 15 bases left between them. Produced via immunoSEQ multiplex PCR; TCRdb's table is partial and in-frame only. The sample holds more than 65,000 clones, over 75% seen once. It was autoimmune disease history or systemic immunosuppression that excluded patients. The TCR originated in an adult with an advanced solid tumor such as melanoma, head and neck, liver or kidney cancer. Material: CD4+ or CD8+ T cells sorted from blood, obtained in a trial of the OX40 agonist ivuxolimab. V and J are TRBV7-2 and TRBJ1-1; D unresolved. CDR3 bases: TGTGCCAGCAGCCCCGCTTTGAGGGAGGCTTTCTTT. As protein: CASSPALREAFF.